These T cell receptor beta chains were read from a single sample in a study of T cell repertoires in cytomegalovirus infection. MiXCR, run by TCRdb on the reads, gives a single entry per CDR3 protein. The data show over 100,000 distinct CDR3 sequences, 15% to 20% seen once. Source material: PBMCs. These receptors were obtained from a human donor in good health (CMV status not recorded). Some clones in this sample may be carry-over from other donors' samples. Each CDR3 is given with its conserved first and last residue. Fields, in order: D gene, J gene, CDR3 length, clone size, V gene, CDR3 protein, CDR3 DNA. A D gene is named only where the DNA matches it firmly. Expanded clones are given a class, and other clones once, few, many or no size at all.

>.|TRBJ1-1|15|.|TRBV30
CAWSVVGPGNTEAFF
TGTGCCTGGAGTGTAGTCGGCCCGGGGAACACTGAAGCTTTCTTT
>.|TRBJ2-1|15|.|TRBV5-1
CASSRTVFSYNEQFF
TGCGCCAGCAGCAGGACAGTATTCTCCTACAATGAGCAGTTCTTC
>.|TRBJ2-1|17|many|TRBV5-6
CASRTRSLLFPYNEQFF
TGTGCCAGCAGGACGAGAAGCCTACTCTTCCCCTACAATGAGCAGTTCTTC
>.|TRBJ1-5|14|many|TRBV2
CASNTPEGNQPQHF
TGTGCCAGCAACACCCCTGAGGGGAATCAGCCCCAGCATTTT
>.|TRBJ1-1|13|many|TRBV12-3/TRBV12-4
CASSKVEPPEAFF
TGTGCCAGCAGTAAGGTGGAGCCCCCTGAAGCTTTCTTT
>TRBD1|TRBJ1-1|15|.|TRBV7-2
CANSPQTGWETEAFF
TGTGCCAACAGCCCCCAGACAGGGTGGGAAACTGAAGCTTTCTTT
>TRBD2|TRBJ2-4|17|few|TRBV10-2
CASSELAGGYHKNIQYF
TGCGCCAGCAGTGAGTTGGCGGGGGGGTATCACAAAAACATTCAGTACTTC
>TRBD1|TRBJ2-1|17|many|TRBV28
CASNPPRPQGTYNEQFF
TGTGCCAGCAATCCACCCCGCCCACAGGGGACCTACAATGAGCAGTTCTTC
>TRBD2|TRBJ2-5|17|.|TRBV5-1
CASSLGIAGDLQETQYF
TGCGCCAGCAGCTTAGGAATAGCGGGGGACCTCCAAGAGACCCAGTACTTC
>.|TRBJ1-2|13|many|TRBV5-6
CASSFPTGRGYTF
TGTGCCAGCAGCTTCCCGACGGGTAGGGGCTACACCTTC
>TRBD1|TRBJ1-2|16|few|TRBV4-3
CASSQEPTGTADGYTF
TGCGCCAGCAGCCAAGAACCGACAGGGACCGCCGATGGCTACACCTTC
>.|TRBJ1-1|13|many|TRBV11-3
CASSLFPDGEAFF
TGTGCCAGCAGCTTATTCCCGGACGGAGAAGCTTTCTTT
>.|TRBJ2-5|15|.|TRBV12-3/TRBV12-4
CASSGFRPGQETQYF
TGTGCCAGCAGTGGTTTCAGGCCGGGGCAAGAGACCCAGTACTTC
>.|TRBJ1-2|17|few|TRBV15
CATSREGGSRAYYGYTF
TGTGCCACCAGCAGAGAGGGGGGGAGCAGAGCCTACTATGGCTACACCTTC
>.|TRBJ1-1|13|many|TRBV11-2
CASSYTLSTEAFF
TGTGCCAGCAGCTACACTTTGAGCACTGAAGCTTTCTTT
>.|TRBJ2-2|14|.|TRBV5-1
CASSWGHETGELFF
TGCGCCAGCAGCTGGGGGCATGAGACCGGGGAGCTGTTTTTT
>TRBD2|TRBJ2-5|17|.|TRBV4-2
CASSQALRGGAGETQYF
TGTGCCAGCAGCCAAGCCCTACGCGGGGGGGCGGGGGAGACCCAGTACTTC
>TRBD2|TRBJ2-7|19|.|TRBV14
CASSASGVWGFRLKNEQYF
TGTGCCAGCTCAGCCAGCGGGGTATGGGGCTTTCGACTTAAAAACGAGCAGTACTTC
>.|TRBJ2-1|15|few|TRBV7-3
CASQRGSGLYNEQFF
TGTGCCAGTCAGAGGGGTAGCGGCCTCTACAATGAGCAGTTCTTC
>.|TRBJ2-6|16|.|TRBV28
CASSPRQVAGANVLTF
TGTGCCAGCAGCCCTCGGCAGGTCGCTGGGGCCAACGTCCTGACTTTC
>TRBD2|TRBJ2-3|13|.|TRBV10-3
CAIKAGWEDTQYF
TGTGCCATCAAAGCGGGGTGGGAAGATACGCAGTATTTT